The 22 T cell receptor beta chains listed next were all sequenced from one sample in a study of blood T cell repertoires in COVID-19. Data came from immunoSEQ multiplex PCR; TCRdb stores just in-frame clones and leaves some out. The sample has tens of thousands of clones; around four fifths are singletons. What was sequenced was peripheral blood. These receptor sequences come from a man aged 80 or over with acute or convalescent COVID-19.

This chain links TRBV6-5 with TRBJ1-5, with TRBD1 matching over 8 bases. The CDR3 has 15 residues. Germline loops: CDR1 MNHEY, CDR2 SVGAGI. V gave up 9 bases and J gave up 9 bases; unmatched junction bases: 16. CDR3 sequence: CASSLSGTGTMPQHF. The CDR3 DNA reads as TGTGCCAGTTCACTGAGTGGGACAGGTACTATGCCCCAGCATTTT.

In this sample, this clone turned up a few times. The chain's CDR3 is CASKDRAGYEQYF. For the CDR3, the DNA is TGTGCCTCTAAGGACAGGGCCGGCTACGAGCAGTACTTC. This chain links TRBV2 with TRBJ2-7; 8 bases map to TRBD1. V lost 11 bases, J lost 3 bases, and 9 bases stayed unmatched. The CDR3 loop spans 13 amino acids. Germline-derived CDR1 and CDR2 are SNHLY and FYNNEI.

This chain connects TRBV5-1 to TRBJ2-5; D unclear. CDR1 is SGHRS, CDR2 YFSETQ, per germline. The CDR3 runs 14 residues. Trimming cost V 0 bases and J 2 bases, with 8 bases left between them. CDR3 region: CASSLGALQETQYF. The DNA for the CDR3 is TGCGCCAGCAGCTTGGGGGCACTTCAAGAGACCCAGTACTTC.

The CDR3 DNA reads TGTGCCAGCAGCCCAGGACAGGGGGCGTACGAGCAGTACTTC. It codes for CASSPGQGAYEQYF. This chain joins TRBV9 and TRBJ2-7; TRBD1 agrees at 11 bases. Trimming cost V 4 bases and J 4 bases; bases outside gene matches: 4. Per the germline V gene, CDR1 is SGDLS and CDR2 is YYNGEE. This CDR3 has 14 amino acids.

The gene calls are TRBV6-5 and TRBJ1-1, with D maybe TRBD1 (6 bases). The V and J ends lost 4 bases and 5 bases respectively, with 14 bases between them. The CDR3 length is 14 residues. CDR1 and CDR2 from the germline V gene are MNHEY and SVGAGI. CDR3 sequence reads: CASSSTGQGTEAFF. The CDR3 DNA is TGTGCCAGCAGTTCTACAGGGCAAGGGACTGAAGCTTTCTTT.

On this clone itself: The same CDR3 can be traced to other DNA sequences in this sample. CDR3 DNA sequence: TGTGCCAGCAGCATTCGACAGGGGGCCAACTATGGCTACACCTTC. Its translation: CASSIRQGANYGYTF. The chain uses TRBV7-9 and TRBJ1-2; 10 nucleotides match TRBD1. The CDR3 is 15 amino acids. CDR1 SEHNR and CDR2 FQNEAQ come from the germline V gene (reference sequence). With V trimmed by 5 bases and J by 2 bases, 5 bases remained unmatched.

This rearrangement joins TRBV6-6 to TRBJ2-3; TRBD1 might be the D (7 bases). The CDR3 runs 14 residues. V was clipped by 7 bases and J by 3 bases, with 14 bases between them. Germline loops: CDR1 MNHNY, CDR2 SVGAGI (reference sequence). The DNA of the CDR3 is TGTGCCAGCATGGAGGGGGCGGGTACAGATACGCAGTATTTT. It yields the protein CASMEGAGTDTQYF.

A word on this clone: At one boundary the junction diverges from the germline segment, which might be a read error. The rearrangement links TRBV28 to TRBJ1-2; 7 bases are a match to TRBD1. This CDR3 is 11 amino acids long. CDR1 MDHEN and CDR2 SYDVKM come from the germline V gene. CDR3 region: CASSSKGQFAF. Written as DNA, the CDR3 is TGTGCCAGCAGTAGTAAGGGACAGTTCGCCTTC.

The chain has TRBV29-1 and TRBJ1-2; 8 nucleotides line up with TRBD1. The CDR3 spans 15 residues. CDR1 and CDR2 from the germline V gene are SQVTM and ANQGSEA. The DNA for the CDR3 is TGCAGTCAAGGACAGGGAAGCGGCGGGGCGTCGGGCTACACCTTC. This encodes CSQGQGSGGASGYTF.

The chain couples TRBV21-1 to TRBJ2-3; whether TRBD2, the table's D call, matches the DNA was not checked. TRBV21-1 is a documented pseudogene. The CDR3 is 14 residues long. The CDR3 sequence is CAERSQRGVDTQYF. The CDR3 DNA is TGTGCCGAAAGGTCCCAGCGGGGGGTAGATACGCAGTATTTT.

This clone was observed a handful of times. The V gene is TRBV7-6, the J gene TRBJ2-2; possible D gene TRBD1, 5 bases. Germline lookup yields CDR1 SGHVS and CDR2 FNYEAQ. This CDR3 has 18 residues. Trimming took 1 base from V and 0 from J, leaving 15 bases between them. CDR3 sequence: CASSLEGPVLTNTGELFF. CDR3 bases: TGTGCCAGCAGCTTAGAGGGGCCTGTACTGACGAACACCGGGGAGCTGTTTTTT.

The chain couples TRBV20-1 to TRBJ1-2; D remains unclear. Germline-derived CDR1 and CDR2 are DFQATT and SNEGSKA (reference sequence). Trimming removed 6 bases from V and 2 bases from J, with 7 bases in between. CDR3 length equals 11 residues. The CDR3, as DNA: TGCAGTGCGGGAGGGAACTATGGCTACACCTTC. Translation: CSAGGNYGYTF.

Regarding this clone: The sample has other DNA sequences that encode this CDR3 too. This sequence joins TRBV11-3 and TRBJ1-2, with D perhaps TRBD1 (5 bases). The CDR3 runs to 16 residues. Trimming removed 0 bases from V and 2 bases from J, with 13 bases in between. Germline V gene sequence: CDR1 SGHNT, CDR2 YENEEA. The CDR3: CASSLEGRRGNYGYTF. The CDR3 bases are TGTGCCAGCAGCTTAGAAGGGAGGAGGGGAAACTATGGCTACACCTTC.

CDR3 sequence: CASSLRGAGIYGYTF. CDR3 bases: TGTGCCAGCAGTTTGCGGGGGGCAGGGATCTATGGCTACACCTTC. This rearrangement joins TRBV27 to TRBJ1-2, with a weak D call TRBD1 (6 bases). Germline loops: CDR1 MNHEY, CDR2 SMNVEV (reference sequence). This CDR3 is built from 15 residues. V lost 3 bases, J lost 4 bases, and 15 bases lay in between.

The chain carries TRBV2 and TRBJ2-1; 9 bases map to TRBD2. This CDR3 comprises 17 residues. Germline loops: CDR1 SNHLY, CDR2 FYNNEI. V lost 6 bases, J lost 2 bases, and 11 bases stayed unmatched. CDR3 region: CASRKGSSGAAYNEQFF. As DNA, the CDR3 is TGTGCCAGCAGGAAAGGGTCTAGCGGGGCGGCCTACAATGAGCAGTTCTTC. The whole variable domain, remainder taken from reference TRBV2 and TRBJ2-1, is EPEVTQTPSHQVTQMGQEVILRCVPISNHLYFYWYRQILGQKVEFLVSFYNNEISEKSEIFDDQFSVERPDGSNFTLKIRSTKLEDSAMYFCASRKGSSGAAYNEQFFGPGTRLTVL.

The rearrangement uses TRBV19 and TRBJ1-6, with D possibly matching TRBD1 (5 bases). The V gene's germline CDR1 is LNHDA and CDR2 SQIVND (reference sequence). CDR3 length: 12 residues. Trimming removed 7 bases at V and 14 bases at J, with 15 bases between. The CDR3 DNA reads TGTGCCAGTACCGTGCGGGACGGAGCCCTCCACTTT. This gives the protein CASTVRDGALHF.

This clone was detected only once. The V call is TRBV3-1 (or the pseudogene TRBV3-2), the J call TRBJ2-7; D gene unclear. This CDR3 spans 13 amino acids. CDR1 LGHDT and CDR2 YNNKEL come from the germline V gene (reference sequence). V was pared by 4 bases and J by 3 bases, with 10 bases between. As DNA, the CDR3 is TGTGCCAGCAGCCTTGGGCAGGTCTACGAGCAGTACTTC. It codes for CASSLGQVYEQYF.

This clone is a singleton in its sample. The J gene is TRBJ1-1, the V gene TRBV7-2; 11 positions match TRBD1. This CDR3 has 14 residues. Germline trimming cut 5 bases from V and 6 bases from J; bases unmatched to any gene: 5. Germline lookup yields CDR1 SGHTA and CDR2 FQGNSA. CDR3 region: CASSLDRGRAEAFF. The DNA of the CDR3 is TGTGCCAGCAGCCTGGACAGGGGGCGGGCTGAAGCTTTCTTT.

The chain has TRBV30 and TRBJ1-4; 7 nucleotides match TRBD1. The germline V gene encodes CDR1 GTSNPN and CDR2 SVGIG (reference sequence). The V segment lost 6 bases and the J segment 3 bases; nucleotides outside the gene matches: 4. The CDR3 length is 13 residues. CDR3 sequence: CACPGTANEKLFF. CDR3 DNA: TGTGCCTGCCCCGGGACAGCTAATGAAAAACTGTTTTTT.

This chain links TRBV5-1 with TRBJ2-5; 11 bases map to TRBD2. There are 16 residues in the CDR3. Germline trimming cut 5 bases from V and 0 bases from J; bases unmatched to any gene: 6. Germline V lookup: CDR1 SGHRS, CDR2 YFSETQ. The CDR3 spells CASSYLAGGDQETQYF. Here the CDR3 DNA reads TGCGCCAGCAGTTATTTAGCGGGGGGGGACCAAGAGACCCAGTACTTC. The variable domain in full, completed from reference TRBV5-1 and TRBJ2-5, reads KAGVTQTPRYLIKTRGQQVTLSCSPISGHRSVSWYQQTPGQGLQFLFEYFSETQRNKGNFPGRFSGRQFSNSRSEMNVSTLELGDSALYLCASSYLAGGDQETQYFGPGTRLLVL.

This chain uses TRBV19 with TRBJ1-5, with a tentative D call TRBD1 (6 bases). Per germline, CDR1 LNHDA and CDR2 SQIVND (reference sequence). CDR3 length: 13 amino acids. V was shortened by 5 bases and J by 7 bases, with 12 bases between the two germline ends. The CDR3 region is CASSVDSKQPQHF. The CDR3 nucleotides are TGTGCCAGTAGTGTGGACAGTAAGCAGCCCCAGCATTTT. Filled out from reference TRBV19 and TRBJ1-5, the complete variable domain reads DGGITQSPKYLFRKEGQNVTLSCEQNLNHDAMYWYRQDPGQGLRLIYYSQIVNDFQKGDIAEGYSVSREKKESFPLTVTSAQKNPTAFYLCASSVDSKQPQHFGDGTRLSIL.

The J gene is TRBJ1-1, the V gene TRBV2; the D gene is possibly TRBD1 (6 bases). V dropped 7 bases and J dropped 1 base, with 10 bases sitting between them. The CDR3 loop spans 13 amino acids. CDR1 is SNHLY, CDR2 FYNNEI, per germline. The CDR3, as DNA: TGTGCCAGCAAAGGGGGTCGGAACACTGAAGCTTTCTTT. It specifies CASKGGRNTEAFF.